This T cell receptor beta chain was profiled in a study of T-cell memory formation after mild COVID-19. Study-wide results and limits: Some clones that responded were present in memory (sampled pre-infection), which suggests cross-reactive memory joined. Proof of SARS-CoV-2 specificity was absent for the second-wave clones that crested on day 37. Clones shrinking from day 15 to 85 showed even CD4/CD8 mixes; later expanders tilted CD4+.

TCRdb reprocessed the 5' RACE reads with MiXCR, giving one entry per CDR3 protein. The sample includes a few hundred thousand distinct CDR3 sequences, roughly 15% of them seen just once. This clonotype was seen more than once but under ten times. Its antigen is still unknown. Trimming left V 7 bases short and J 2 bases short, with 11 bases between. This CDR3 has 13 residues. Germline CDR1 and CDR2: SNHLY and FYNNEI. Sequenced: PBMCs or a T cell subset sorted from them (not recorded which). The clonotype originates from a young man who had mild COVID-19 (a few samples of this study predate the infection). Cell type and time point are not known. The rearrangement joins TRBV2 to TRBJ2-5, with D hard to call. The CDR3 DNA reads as TGTGCCAGCAAACTGGCGAATCAAGAGACCCAGTACTTC. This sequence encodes CASKLANQETQYF.